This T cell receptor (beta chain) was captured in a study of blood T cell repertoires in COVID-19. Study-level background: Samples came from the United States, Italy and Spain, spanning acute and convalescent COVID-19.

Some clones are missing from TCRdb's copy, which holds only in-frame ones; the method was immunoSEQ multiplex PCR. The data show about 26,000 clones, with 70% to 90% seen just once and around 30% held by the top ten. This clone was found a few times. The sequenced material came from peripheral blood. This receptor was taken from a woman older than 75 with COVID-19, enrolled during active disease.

The CDR3 DNA follows: TGTGCCAGCAGACCTGGGACAGGGCGGAACACTGAAGCTTTCTTT. Translating gives CASRPGTGRNTEAFF. The chain combines TRBV6-5 with TRBJ1-1; 9 bases agree with TRBD1. The germline V gene encodes CDR1 MNHEY and CDR2 SVGAGI. The J segment lost 1 base and the V segment lost 6 bases, leaving 6 bases of the junction unmatched. CDR3 length: 15 residues.